A selection of T cell receptor beta chains follows, all from one sample in a study of T-cell reconstitution after alpha-beta-depleted transplantation in children. MiXCR was run by TCRdb on the PCR reads, yielding one entry per CDR3 protein. Here the sample spans hundreds of thousands of distinct CDR3 sequences, less than 15% being singletons. The source was PBMCs, collected before TCRalphabeta/CD19-depleted stem cell transplant. Every receptor here comes from a girl aged 2 to 10 with congenital amegakaryocytic thrombocytopenia, due to receive a stem cell transplant. CDR3s include the opening cysteine and the closing phenylalanine or tryptophan. A D gene is named only where the DNA matches it firmly. Clone size is stated in some rows and not others, as once, few, many or a class when expanded.

d_gene,abundance,j_gene,v_gene,CDR3aa,CDR3nt
.,many,TRBJ2-1,TRBV5-1,CASSPQGYNEQFF,TGCGCCAGCAGCCCACAGGGCTACAATGAGCAGTTCTTC
.,.,TRBJ2-3,TRBV5-1,CASSSGGATSTDTQYF,TGCGCCAGCAGCTCGGGTGGCGCGACTAGCACAGATACGCAGTATTTT
.,few,TRBJ2-5,TRBV20-1,CSARDIAGWQETQYF,TGCAGTGCTAGAGATATTGCAGGTTGGCAAGAGACCCAGTACTTC
TRBD1,many,TRBJ1-5,TRBV12-3/TRBV12-4,CASSFKPYRGNQPQHF,TGTGCCAGCAGTTTTAAGCCTTACAGGGGGAATCAGCCCCAGCATTTT
.,many,TRBJ2-5,TRBV6-5,CASSRGKETQYF,TGCGCCAGCAGCCGAGGAAAAGAGACCCAGTACTTC
TRBD2,few,TRBJ2-1,TRBV29-1,CSVEVLANYNEQFF,TGCAGCGTTGAGGTACTAGCGAATTACAATGAGCAGTTCTTC
TRBD1,few,TRBJ1-3,TRBV5-5,CASSRTGGMTIDTIYF,TGTGCCAGCAGCCGGACAGGGGGAATGACTATAGACACCATATATTTT
.,few,TRBJ2-1,TRBV3-1,CASSQAHGGYNEQFF,TGTGCCAGCAGCCAGGCTCACGGGGGATACAATGAGCAGTTCTTC
.,.,TRBJ2-5,TRBV20-1,CSARGTRGETQYF,TGCAGTGCTAGAGGTACCAGGGGTGAGACCCAGTACTTC
.,many,TRBJ2-7,TRBV5-1,CASSLGSAYEQYF,TGCGCCAGCAGCCTGGGATCTGCCTACGAGCAGTACTTC
TRBD2,few,TRBJ2-5,TRBV20-1,CSADPGLSRPETQYF,TGCAGTGCGGACCCGGGACTATCACGCCCAGAGACCCAGTACTTC
TRBD2,many,TRBJ2-5,TRBV20-1,CSARGGSEPQETQYF,TGCAGTGCTAGGGGCGGGAGTGAACCCCAAGAGACCCAGTACTTC
.,few,TRBJ2-3,TRBV5-1,CASSRASSYTDTQYF,TGCGCCAGCAGCAGGGCTAGCAGCTACACAGATACGCAGTATTTT
.,many,TRBJ2-1,TRBV5-1,CASSLTASYNEQFF,TGCGCCAGCAGCTTGACAGCCTCCTACAATGAGCAGTTCTTC
.,many,TRBJ1-2,TRBV20-1,CSARDWVFGGGYTF,TGCAGTGCTAGAGATTGGGTCTTCGGAGGCGGCTACACCTTC
.,few,TRBJ1-1,TRBV7-9,CASSRALNTEAFF,TGTGCCAGCAGCCGCGCCTTGAACACTGAAGCTTTCTTT
TRBD1,many,TRBJ2-1,TRBV5-1,CASSFQTGNHPYNEQFF,TGCGCCAGCAGCTTCCAGACAGGGAACCACCCCTACAATGAGCAGTTCTTC
.,many,TRBJ2-7,TRBV5-1,CASSLGRLSYEQYF,TGCGCCAGCAGCTTGGGACGGTTATCCTACGAGCAGTACTTC
.,many,TRBJ2-3,TRBV19,CASSIASLDRAYGADTQYF,TGTGCCAGTAGTATAGCCTCGCTAGACCGGGCTTATGGAGCAGATACGCAGTATTTT
TRBD1,many,TRBJ2-2,TRBV29-1,CSVSGTGFTGELFF,TGCAGCGTTTCCGGGACAGGCTTCACCGGGGAGCTGTTTTTT
TRBD1,.,TRBJ2-3,TRBV28,CASSFGVDRGADTQYF,TGTGCCAGCAGTTTTGGGGTGGACAGGGGGGCAGATACGCAGTATTTT
.,.,TRBJ1-2,TRBV12-3/TRBV12-4,CASSATVYGYTF,TGTGCCAGCAGTGCGACAGTCTATGGCTACACCTTC
TRBD2,.,TRBJ2-5,TRBV11-2,CASSYRLAGSETQYF,TGTGCCAGCAGCTACAGACTAGCGGGGAGTGAGACCCAGTACTTC
TRBD2,many,TRBJ2-5,TRBV20-1,CSAPRTSGRQETQYF,TGCAGTGCTCCGAGGACTAGCGGGAGACAAGAGACCCAGTACTTC
.,.,TRBJ2-3,TRBV29-1,CSVHPTPGRGTDTQYF,TGCAGCGTCCACCCGACCCCGGGGAGAGGCACAGATACGCAGTATTTT
.,.,TRBJ2-5,TRBV15,CATSPYLETQYF,TGTGCCACCAGCCCGTACCTGGAGACCCAGTACTTC
.,.,TRBJ2-5,TRBV5-1,CASSLVLGRETQYF,TGCGCCAGCAGCTTGGTCTTGGGGCGAGAGACCCAGTACTTC
TRBD1,few,TRBJ2-3,TRBV20-1,CSYRRKGQALTDTQYF,TGCAGTTACAGACGGAAAGGACAGGCGCTCACAGATACGCAGTATTTT
TRBD1,many,TRBJ2-4,TRBV20-1,CSALNLRDRGGKNIQYF,TGCAGTGCACTCAACCTCCGGGACAGGGGAGGCAAAAACATTCAGTACTTC
TRBD1,few,TRBJ2-1,TRBV20-1,CSARDPGGPPYNEQFF,TGCAGTGCTAGAGATCCAGGGGGCCCCCCCTACAATGAGCAGTTCTTC
TRBD1,.,TRBJ2-7,TRBV7-9,CASSYPGQTYEQYF,TGTGCCAGCAGCTACCCGGGACAGACCTACGAGCAGTACTTC
.,.,TRBJ2-4,TRBV6-5,CASQAKNIQYF,TGTGCCAGCCAAGCCAAAAACATTCAGTACTTC
.,few,TRBJ2-7,TRBV7-2,CASSLDSGALDYEQYF,TGTGCCAGCAGCTTAGACTCGGGGGCTCTGGACTACGAGCAGTACTTC
.,many,TRBJ2-3,TRBV20-1,CSASSETDTQYF,TGCAGTGCTAGTTCCGAGACAGATACGCAGTATTTT
TRBD1,.,TRBJ2-3,TRBV28,CASRTWTGEADTQYF,TGTGCCAGCAGAACGTGGACAGGGGAGGCAGATACGCAGTATTTT
TRBD2,few,TRBJ2-7,TRBV28,CATGGLADSYEQYF,TGTGCCACGGGGGGGCTAGCCGACTCCTACGAGCAGTACTTC
.,.,TRBJ2-2,TRBV20-1,CSAARGTQYTGELFF,TGCAGTGCCGCTCGGGGGACACAGTACACCGGGGAGCTGTTTTTT
.,many,TRBJ2-1,TRBV6-1,CASSEIGGLHNEQFF,TGTGCCAGCAGTGAAATTGGGGGACTCCACAATGAGCAGTTCTTC
.,few,TRBJ1-4,TRBV28,CASSLPTSGYEKLFF,TGTGCCAGCAGTTTACCTACGTCAGGATACGAAAAACTGTTTTTT
.,many,TRBJ1-5,TRBV12-3/TRBV12-4,CASSAAGRRNQPQHF,TGTGCCAGCAGTGCTGCGGGTCGCCGGAATCAGCCCCAGCATTTT
.,many,TRBJ2-2,TRBV6-1,CASSATSTGELFF,TGTGCCAGCAGCGCCACTAGCACCGGGGAGCTGTTTTTT
TRBD2,.,TRBJ2-2,TRBV7-9,CASRRSGSVDGELFF,TGTGCCAGCAGACGGAGCGGGAGTGTTGACGGGGAGCTGTTTTTT
.,few,TRBJ2-7,TRBV4-1,CASSQVTGIFYEQYF,TGCGCCAGCAGCCAAGTAACAGGGATCTTCTACGAGCAGTACTTC
.,many,TRBJ1-3,TRBV5-1,CASSSPDGNSGNTIYF,TGCGCCAGCAGCTCCCCCGACGGAAACTCTGGAAACACCATATATTTT
.,few,TRBJ2-7,TRBV4-1,CASSRLDRFSYEQYF,TGCGCCAGCAGCCGACTGGACCGCTTTTCCTACGAGCAGTACTTC
.,many,TRBJ1-2,TRBV5-1,CASSLEGGVSNYGYTF,TGCGCCAGCAGCTTGGAGGGTGGGGTATCTAACTATGGCTACACCTTC
.,.,TRBJ2-5,TRBV29-1,CSVKAGGETQYF,TGCAGCGTTAAGGCGGGCGGAGAGACCCAGTACTTC
TRBD1,.,TRBJ1-1,TRBV29-1,CSVRDRGLNTEAFF,TGCAGCGTTCGGGACAGGGGATTGAACACTGAAGCTTTCTTT
.,.,TRBJ2-4,TRBV5-1,CASGHGERGNIQYF,TGCGCCAGCGGCCACGGGGAGCGTGGAAACATTCAGTACTTC
.,.,TRBJ2-1,TRBV10-3,CAISDVRGGHNEQFF,TGTGCCATCAGTGATGTCAGGGGTGGACACAATGAGCAGTTCTTC
.,few,TRBJ2-5,TRBV5-1,CASSVSGGLGETQYF,TGCGCCAGCAGCGTGAGTGGGGGGCTAGGAGAGACCCAGTACTTC
.,many,TRBJ1-5,TRBV6-5,CASSYSYGSNQPQHF,TGTGCCAGCAGTTACTCTTACGGTAGCAATCAGCCCCAGCATTTT
TRBD2,many,TRBJ2-3,TRBV10-3,CAISESRTSGFTDTQYF,TGTGCCATCAGTGAGTCGAGGACTAGCGGGTTCACAGATACGCAGTATTTT
TRBD2,few,TRBJ2-1,TRBV24-1,CATSDLAGGYNEQFF,TGTGCCACCAGTGATTTAGCGGGAGGGTACAATGAGCAGTTCTTC